A few counts support the clone carrying this T cell receptor (beta chain). No antigen is known for it. Compared with germline, one end of the junction differs, possibly owing to a read error. In germline, CDR1 is WNHNN, CDR2 SYGVQD (reference sequence). The CDR3 totals 10 residues. The source of the sample is a study of vaccination effects on CD4 cells after COVID-19. Regarding the study as a whole: The study found marked clonal contraction of infection- and vaccine-induced clones late after vaccination. In vaccinees who were healthy, merely 1 out of 255 vaccine-induced clones cross-reacted with common cold coronaviruses.

Generated by immunoSEQ multiplex PCR, the TCRdb table keeps only in-frame clones and is missing some. Of almost 40,000 clones listed, about 80% are singletons. The culture ran for nine to ten days, and then CD4+ T cells were isolated. The receptor was derived from a human donor who received a COVID-19 vaccine. The chain uses TRBV10-1 and TRBJ1-3, with a weak D call TRBD1 (5 bases). Sequences were derived from CD4+ T cells from PBMCs cultured without peptide, sampled before COVID-19 vaccination. The CDR3 nucleotides read TGCGCCAGCTTCGAGTCAGGGAATAGTTTT. Protein: CASFESGNSF.